This is a list of T cell receptor beta chains from one sample in a study of blood T cell repertoires in COVID-19. Only in-frame clones appear in the TCRdb table, and some are missing; sequencing was by immunoSEQ multiplex PCR. The sample has about 130,000 clones, around four fifths seen once. Material: peripheral blood. These TCRs come from a man older than 75 with acute or convalescent COVID-19. CDR3s leave out the opening cysteine and the closing phenylalanine or tryptophan. The D gene is left open where the match is weak. A clone size is listed for some rows: how often the clone was seen (once, few, many), or a class if it is expanded.

J | V | D | size | CDR3
TRBJ2-3 | TRBV19 | TRBD1 | . | ASSDRGYTSTDTQY
TRBJ2-7 | TRBV18 | TRBD2 | once | ASSPTGLAGSYEQY
TRBJ1-1 | TRBV25-1 | . | . | ASSNSRGLRNTEAF
TRBJ2-2 | TRBV24-1 | . | . | ATSIFRTNTGELF
TRBJ2-3 | TRBV5-1 | TRBD1 | . | ASCSRDSPLGGTDTQY
TRBJ2-1 | TRBV15 | TRBD1 | . | ATSNYRGLNNEQF
TRBJ1-6 | TRBV3-1/TRBV3-2 | . | . | ASSWKTGPNSPLH
TRBJ1-5 | TRBV20-1 | . | once | SASEQGDQPQH
TRBJ1-2 | TRBV15 | TRBD1 | . | ATSRPGGLGYT
TRBJ2-2 | TRBV11-3 | TRBD1 | . | ASSGRPRQGMMTGELF
TRBJ2-7 | TRBV11-2 | TRBD1 | . | ASSFGTGIYEQY
TRBJ2-7 | TRBV11-2 | TRBD2 | . | ASSSSGGAFEQY
TRBJ1-5 | TRBV5-1 | TRBD1 | . | ASSLEGDRDQPQH
TRBJ2-2 | TRBV5-5 | . | few | ASSLLALNTGELF
TRBJ2-3 | TRBV4-3 | TRBD2 | . | ASSQEVVGLAFRGTDTQY
TRBJ2-1 | TRBV7-3 | TRBD2 | . | ASSLEGVAGGRNEQF
TRBJ1-2 | TRBV25-1 | . | . | ASSEFGRNYGYT
TRBJ2-2 | TRBV24-1 | TRBD2 | . | ATSDRVAGANTGELF
TRBJ2-3 | TRBV3-1/TRBV3-2 | . | . | ASSPSGTAVTTQY
TRBJ1-2 | TRBV29-1 | . | once | SADQANYGYT
TRBJ2-3 | TRBV10-3 | . | . | AISAAGGPTDTQY
TRBJ2-1 | TRBV7-2 | . | . | ASSLGQGGSREQF
TRBJ2-1 | TRBV7-8 | TRBD1 | few | ASSFRGQGAISSYNEQF
TRBJ2-1 | TRBV14 | TRBD2 | . | ASTLAGGPSSYNEQF
TRBJ2-2 | TRBV30 | TRBD2 | . | AWKGLAGAHTGELF
TRBJ1-1 | TRBV7-8 | . | few | ASGSVRGMTEAF
TRBJ1-5 | TRBV6-5 | . | . | ASSPSGNQPQH
TRBJ1-1 | TRBV10-3 | TRBD1 | . | AINDRVNTEAF
TRBJ2-7 | TRBV4-1 | . | . | ASSLRAAEYYEQY
TRBJ1-4 | TRBV5-1 | . | . | ASSLRAPGNEKLF
TRBJ1-5 | TRBV7-2 | . | few | ASSLGGQPQH
TRBJ2-3 | TRBV28 | TRBD1 | once | ASSLQGPLQY
TRBJ1-5 | TRBV19 | . | . | ASTDRFSNQPQH
TRBJ2-7 | TRBV6-2/TRBV6-3 | TRBD2 | . | ASSYSKRGGLYEQY
TRBJ2-7 | TRBV6-5 | TRBD1 | once | ASSLTGVSIEQY
TRBJ1-1 | TRBV7-2 | . | . | ASSLATGNTEAF
TRBJ1-2 | TRBV5-6 | TRBD1 | . | ASSPGTGATYGYT
TRBJ1-2 | TRBV28 | . | . | ASSLTDSYGYT
TRBJ1-2 | TRBV19 | TRBD1 | . | ASSMPTRGQVGYT